This TCR beta chain was found in a study of CXCR3-negative and CXCR3-positive naive CD8 T cells. About the study: Total TRB output reached 130 million or so reads, about 1.5 +/- 0.3 million per library. General study results and limits: Unlike memory cells, which differed, naive CXCR3-negative and CXCR3-positive cells had similar TRBV-TRBJ usage. Naive cells that were CXCR3-positive had more hydrophobic TRB CDR3s (compared with CXCR3-negative naive cells).

This CDR3 region has 14 residues. Germline loops: CDR1 PRHDT, CDR2 FYEKMQ (reference sequence). In preparing the TRB cDNA libraries, 5' RACE with UMI labels was used. TCRdb processed the 5' RACE reads again and assigns one entry to each CDR3 protein, with no DNA. Its clone listing holds 90,000 to 150,000 distinct CDR3 sequences. Regarding this clonotype: Its antigen is unidentified.

The rearrangement uses TRBV13 and TRBJ2-7. This receptor was identified in a human donor in good health. Some clones in this sample may be carry-over from other donors' samples. The sample comprised naive CXCR3+ CD8+ T cells from blood. Specified subset: CD45RO-CCR7+CD27+CD95- naive CD8+ T cells expressing CXCR3 (TNR3+). The CDR3 loop is CASSLASPSYEQYF.